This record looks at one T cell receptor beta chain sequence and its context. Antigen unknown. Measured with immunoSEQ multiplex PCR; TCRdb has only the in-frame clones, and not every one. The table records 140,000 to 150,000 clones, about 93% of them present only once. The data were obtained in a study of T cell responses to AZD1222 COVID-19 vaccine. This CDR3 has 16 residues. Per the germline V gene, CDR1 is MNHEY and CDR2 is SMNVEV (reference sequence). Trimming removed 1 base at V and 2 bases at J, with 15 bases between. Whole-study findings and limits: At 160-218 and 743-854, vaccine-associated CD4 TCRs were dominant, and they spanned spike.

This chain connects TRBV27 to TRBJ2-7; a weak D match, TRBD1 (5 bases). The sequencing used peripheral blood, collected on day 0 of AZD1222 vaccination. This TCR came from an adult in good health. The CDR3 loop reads CASSLLGAPSAYEQYF. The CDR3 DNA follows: TGTGCCAGCAGTTTATTAGGGGCACCCTCCGCCTACGAGCAGTACTTC.